A selection of T cell receptor beta chains follows, all from one sample in a study of blood T cells in healthy people across ages. TCRdb reprocessed the 5' RACE reads via MiXCR and lists one record per CDR3 protein. This repertoire shows 1.5 million to 2 million distinct CDR3 sequences, around 48% found once; its top ten account for approximately 2.1%. Material for sequencing was blood. All receptors come from a woman in her 40s in good health. The CDR3 runs from the conserved cysteine through the conserved F or W. The D gene is left open where the match is weak. Clone sizes are given selectively: once, few, many, or a class where the clone is expanded.

j_call	cdr3_length	d_call	v_call	clone_size	cdr3_nt	cdr3_aa
TRBJ1-2	11	-	TRBV6-5	-	TGTGCCAGCATGTCCGGGTTTGGCTACACCTTC	CASMSGFGYTF
TRBJ1-1	14	TRBD1	TRBV20-1	-	TGCAGTGCTAGAAAGACAGGGGTGGGCACTGAAGCTTTCTTT	CSARKTGVGTEAFF
TRBJ2-1	14	-	TRBV28	-	TGTGCCAGCACCCTGGGGGGAGGACACAATGAGCAGTTCTTC	CASTLGGGHNEQFF
TRBJ2-1	14	TRBD1	TRBV28	-	TGTGCCAGCAGACTTGACAGGGGACATAGGGAGCAGTTCTTC	CASRLDRGHREQFF
TRBJ2-1	12	TRBD2	TRBV27	-	TGTGCCAGCAGTTTTGGAAGCGGGAGGGAGTTCTTC	CASSFGSGREFF
TRBJ2-7	15	TRBD1	TRBV6-2/TRBV6-3	few	TGTGCCAGCAGGGACCCGGGACAGGGGTCCTACGAGCAGTACTTC	CASRDPGQGSYEQYF
TRBJ2-7	15	-	TRBV12-3/TRBV12-4	many	TGTGCCAGCAGTTCCCAAGGACGGGGCTCCTACGAGCAGTACTTC	CASSSQGRGSYEQYF
TRBJ2-1	15	-	TRBV7-9	few	TGTGCCAGCAGCTTAGATGGGCGGGGAAACAATGAGCAGTTCTTC	CASSLDGRGNNEQFF
TRBJ2-5	14	-	TRBV29-1	few	TGCAGCGTTAACCACCGGGGTCGCCAAGAGACCCAGTACTTC	CSVNHRGRQETQYF
TRBJ1-1	15	TRBD1	TRBV9	-	TGTGCCAGCAGCGTCGGACAGGCTAGGAACACTGAAGCTTTCTTT	CASSVGQARNTEAFF
TRBJ2-5	16	-	TRBV4-2	-	TGTGCCAGCAGCCAAGATGTAGGGGGGGCCGACGAGACCCAGTACTTC	CASSQDVGGADETQYF
TRBJ2-7	12	-	TRBV12-3/TRBV12-4	-	TGTGCCAGCAGTTTAGGCGGCCAAATTCAGTACTTC	CASSLGGQIQYF
TRBJ2-7	14	-	TRBV27	-	TGTGCCAGCAGTGTATCCGGATCAGCCTACGAGCAGTACTTC	CASSVSGSAYEQYF
TRBJ2-5	11	-	TRBV3-1	-	TGTGCCAGCAGCCAAGGGTTGGACCAGTACTTC	CASSQGLDQYF
TRBJ1-2	13	-	TRBV29-1	few	TGCAGCGTTGAACGAGGGGTCATAAATGGCTACACCTTC	CSVERGVINGYTF
TRBJ1-2	15	-	TRBV28	-	TGTGCCAGCGGGCCCGGGGACGCCGGGAACTATGGCTACACCTTC	CASGPGDAGNYGYTF